This T cell receptor (beta chain) derives from a study of T-cell memory formation after mild COVID-19. Turning to the study itself: TCR clusters mostly belonged to single donors.

The CDR3 runs 13 residues. CDR1 and CDR2 (germline): ENHRY, SYGVKD. The ends were cut back, 4 bases at V and 8 bases at J, with 12 bases in the middle. A single record per CDR3 protein comes from TCRdb applying MiXCR to the 5' RACE reads. This sample has around 250,000 distinct CDR3 sequences; around 10% occur once, and the top ten carry around 21%. The clonotype originates from a man aged 18 to 30 who had mild COVID-19 (a few samples of this study predate the infection). Cell type and time point are not known. Sequencing was carried out using PBMCs or a T cell subset sorted from them (not recorded which). The rearrangement uses TRBV10-3 and TRBJ1-3, with D uncertain. Here the CDR3 reads CAISVRERYTIYF. DNA for the CDR3: TGTGCCATCAGTGTTCGGGAGCGATACACCATATATTTT.